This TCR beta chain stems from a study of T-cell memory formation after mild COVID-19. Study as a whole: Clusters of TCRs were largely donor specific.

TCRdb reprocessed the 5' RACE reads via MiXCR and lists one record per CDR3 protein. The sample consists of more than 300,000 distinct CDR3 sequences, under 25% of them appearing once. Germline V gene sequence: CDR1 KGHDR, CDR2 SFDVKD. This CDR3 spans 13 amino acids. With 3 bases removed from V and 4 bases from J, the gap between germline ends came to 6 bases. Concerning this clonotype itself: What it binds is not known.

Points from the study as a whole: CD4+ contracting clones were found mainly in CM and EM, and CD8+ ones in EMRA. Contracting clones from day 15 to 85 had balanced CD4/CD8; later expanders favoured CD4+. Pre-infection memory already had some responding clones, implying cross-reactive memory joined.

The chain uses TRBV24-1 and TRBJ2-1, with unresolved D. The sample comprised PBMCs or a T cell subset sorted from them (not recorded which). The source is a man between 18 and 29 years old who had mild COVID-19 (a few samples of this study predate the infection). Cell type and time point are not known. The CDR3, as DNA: TGTGCCACCAGTGATACAAAGTACAATGAGCAGTTCTTC. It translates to CATSDTKYNEQFF.